This T cell receptor beta chain comes out of a study of glioma-infiltrating T cells listed by TCRdb under 2016. Broadly, across the study: The study sequenced TCR alpha- and beta-chain repertoires from glioma tissue, from non-neoplastic brain tissue and from matched peripheral blood mononuclear cells. To gauge divergence between tissue and blood T-cell populations, every tissue-infiltrating repertoire was compared against the peripheral blood repertoire from the same patient. Three low-grade glioma patients, about 8 primary glioblastoma patients, and three non-glioma patients who contributed non-neoplastic brain tissue made up the paired cohort. Overall study results and their limits: Tissue and blood shared very few CDR3 sequences, a result attributed to high CDR3 diversity and limited sampling. VJ-independent divergence between tissue and blood was below expectation in non-neoplastic patients but above expectation in all gliomas, especially low-grade gliomas. Group comparisons were based on small numbers of patients: three non-neoplastic, three low-grade glioma and eight glioblastoma patients.

This clonotype came up many times. Its specific antigen is unknown. It has no much larger one-base neighbor in the sample; base qualities were not kept. The germline V gene provides CDR1 MGHRA and CDR2 YSYEKL. V has 3 bases trimmed and J has 4 bases trimmed; junction bases matching no gene number 5. CDR3 length: 15 amino acids, cysteine to phenylalanine. Here the CDR3 DNA is all that survives: 45 bases in frame from base 1. TCR alpha and beta CDR3 regions were amplified with the iRepertoire nested amplicon-rescue multiplex PCR (arm-PCR) platform from RNA. One-step reverse transcription and amplification used roughly 100-400 ng of tissue mRNA or PBMC total RNA as input. Following bead purification, Illumina adapters were added by a secondary multiplex PCR, and the libraries were gel-purified between 200 and 400 bp. Internal 6-nucleotide barcodes were carried by the libraries and were used for demultiplexing. Sequencing of libraries was performed on an Illumina MiSeq with 2x220 or 2x250 nucleotide paired-end reads. As for how the authors treated the data: Paired reads were merged using FLASH 1.2.11 and were aligned to the GRCh37 human genome using BWA-MEM, after which TRA and TRB reads were extracted. An IMGT-derived reference of cassette sequences and CDR3 motifs, with pseudogenes included, was used for V and J assignment. Reads were translated in three frames, and productive CDR3s were defined by a C…FGXG motif without stop codons. A clonotype was defined as a unique combination of a V-J cassette pair and a CDR3 amino acid sequence. Reads were filtered by Hamming distance, thresholded by each sample's sequence error rate in mapped regions. TCRdb reran the public reads through fastp at Q25 and MiXCR, keeping productive beta chains. Rows are unified per CDR3 protein, each entry keeping the most common DNA and genes. These V and J calls rely on TCRdb rather than the paper's analysis. This sample has approximately 120,000 distinct CDR3 sequences in its table, and around 23% of those were observed once. About 15% of the sample rests with the top ten.

The sequence came from a human donor with low-grade glioma or glioblastoma, undergoing nonglioma brain surgery, or in good health (not recorded which). Specimen: glioma tissue, nonneoplastic brain tissue, or PBMCs (not recorded which). Recombination linked TRBV4-1 to TRBJ1-5, and 8 junctional nucleotides match TRBD1. The CDR3 loop reads CASSQPTGDNQPQHF. Read as DNA, the sequence is TGCGCCAGCAGCCAGCCGACAGGGGATAATCAGCCCCAGCATTTT.